This TCR beta chain was identified in a study of vaccination and CD4 T cells after COVID-19. Treatment reported: approximately 9-day PBMC culture with coronavirus spike peptide pools or control peptides (ViraFEST assay). The Oncomine TCR Beta short-read assay was applied to DNA of cultured CD4+ T cells. TCRdb reprocessed the PCR reads with MiXCR, giving one entry per CDR3 protein. The sample consists of fewer than 20,000 distinct CDR3 sequences, roughly 45% of them appearing once. V was cut by 1 base and J by 7 bases, with 13 bases left in between. The CDR3 spans 14 residues. Germline V CDR1 and CDR2: SGHVS, FQNEAQ. Concerning this clonotype: Its antigen is as yet unknown.

The chain recombines TRBV7-8 with TRBJ1-2; weak D call: TRBD1 (6 bases). What was sequenced was CD4+ T cells from blood, cultured in vitro. The sequence was collected from a human donor who had recovered from COVID-19. The CDR3 protein is CASSLGSGQSGYTF. CDR3 nucleotide sequence: TGTGCCAGCAGCTTAGGGTCCGGACAGTCTGGCTACACCTTC.